This TCR beta chain was recorded in a study of control samples from healthy donors and cancer patients (dated by TCRdb to 2020 to 2021). The CDR3 runs 11 residues from the cysteine to the phenylalanine. The entry retains the CDR3 DNA only, 33 bases that are in frame from base 1. CDR1 LGHDT and CDR2 YNNKEL were looked up in the germline V gene (reference sequence). V is cut by 8 bases and J by 8 bases, and the space between the germline ends is 11 bases. Library prep was done by the immunoSEQ multiplex PCR assay. TCRdb took over this immuneACCESS table, retaining in-frame rearrangements with V and J assigned. Such tables are incomplete; in checked studies, under half of the missing clones stem from an unresolved V gene, and the remainder is unexplained. The sample records 150,000 to 200,000 clones, 90% of which are singletons. The ten largest clones represent approximately 1.5% of the sample. With respect to this clone: The clone's antigen remains unknown. No base-level quality is on record; no much larger clone is a single base apart.

The sample taken for sequencing was blood. The sequence was collected from a woman aged 45-60 years in good health. The chain employs TRBV3-1 (or the pseudogene TRBV3-2) and TRBJ2-3, with an unclear D gene assignment. The DNA reads TGTGCCAGCGGGGTCATCGCTACGCAGTATTTT. Translation gives CASGVIATQYF.